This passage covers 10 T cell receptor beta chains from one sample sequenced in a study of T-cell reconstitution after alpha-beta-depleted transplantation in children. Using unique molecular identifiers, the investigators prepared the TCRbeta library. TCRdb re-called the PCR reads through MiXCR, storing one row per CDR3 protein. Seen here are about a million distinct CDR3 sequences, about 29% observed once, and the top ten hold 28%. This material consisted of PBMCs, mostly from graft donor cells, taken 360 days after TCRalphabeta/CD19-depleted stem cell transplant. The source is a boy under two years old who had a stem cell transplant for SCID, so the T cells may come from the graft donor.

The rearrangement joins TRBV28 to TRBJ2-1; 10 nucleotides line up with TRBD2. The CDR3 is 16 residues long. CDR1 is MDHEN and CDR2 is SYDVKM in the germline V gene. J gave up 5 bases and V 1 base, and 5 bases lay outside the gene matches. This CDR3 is CASSLFPSGGNNEQFF. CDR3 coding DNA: TGTGCCAGCAGTTTATTTCCTAGCGGGGGTAACAATGAGCAGTTCTTC. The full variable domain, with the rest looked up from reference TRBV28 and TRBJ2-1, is DVKVTQSSRYLVKRTGEKVFLECVQDMDHENMFWYRQDPGLGLRLIYFSYDVKMKEKGDIPEGYSVSREKKERFSLILESASTNQTSMYLCASSLFPSGGNNEQFFGPGTRLTVL.

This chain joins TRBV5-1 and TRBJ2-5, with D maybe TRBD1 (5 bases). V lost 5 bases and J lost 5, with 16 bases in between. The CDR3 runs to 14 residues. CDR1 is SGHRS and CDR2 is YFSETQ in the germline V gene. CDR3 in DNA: TGCGCCAGCAGAGGGGAATTCCGAATGGAGACCCAGTACTTC. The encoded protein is CASRGEFRMETQYF.

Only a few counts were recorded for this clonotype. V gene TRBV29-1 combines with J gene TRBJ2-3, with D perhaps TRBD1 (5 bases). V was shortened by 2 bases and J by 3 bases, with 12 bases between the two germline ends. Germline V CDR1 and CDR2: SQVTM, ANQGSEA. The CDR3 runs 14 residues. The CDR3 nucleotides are TGCAGCGTTGAAAGCAGGGTGGGGACAGATACGCAGTATTTT. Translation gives CSVESRVGTDTQYF.

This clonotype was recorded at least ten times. CDR3 DNA: TGTGCCAGCAGTTACTCGAGGGGGGGCAATCAGCCCCAGCATTTT. Translating gives CASSYSRGGNQPQHF. V is TRBV6-5 and J is TRBJ1-5; possible D gene TRBD1, 6 bases. Germline CDR1 is MNHEY and CDR2 is SVGAGI. The CDR3 length is 15 residues. The V end was cut by 0 bases, the J end by 2 bases, with 8 bases between.

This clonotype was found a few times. The CDR3 nucleotides read TGCGCCAGCAGCTTGGGGACAGGGGAAAATGAAAAACTGTTTTTT. Its translation: CASSLGTGENEKLFF. The chain couples TRBV5-1 to TRBJ1-4; 9 bases align to TRBD1. CDR1 and CDR2 from the germline V gene are SGHRS and YFSETQ. This CDR3 has 15 residues. V gave up 0 bases and J gave up 5 bases; unmatched junction bases: 2.

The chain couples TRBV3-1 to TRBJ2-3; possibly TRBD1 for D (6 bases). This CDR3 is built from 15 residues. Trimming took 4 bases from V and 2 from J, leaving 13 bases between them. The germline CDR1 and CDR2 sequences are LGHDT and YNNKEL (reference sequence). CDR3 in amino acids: CASSPPGHLTDTQYF. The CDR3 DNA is TGTGCCAGCAGCCCCCCGGGACACCTCACAGATACGCAGTATTTT.

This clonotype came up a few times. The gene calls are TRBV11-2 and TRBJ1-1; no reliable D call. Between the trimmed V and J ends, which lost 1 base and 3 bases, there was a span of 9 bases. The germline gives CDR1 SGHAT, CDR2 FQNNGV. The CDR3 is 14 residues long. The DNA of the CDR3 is TGTGCCAGCAGCTTAGGGCTCCCTCACACTGAAGCTTTCTTT. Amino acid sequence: CASSLGLPHTEAFF.

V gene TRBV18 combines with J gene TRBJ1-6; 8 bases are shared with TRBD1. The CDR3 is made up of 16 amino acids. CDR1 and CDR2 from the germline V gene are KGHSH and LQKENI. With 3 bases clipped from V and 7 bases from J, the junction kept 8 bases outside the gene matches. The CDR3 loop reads CASSPRGQGGNSPLHF. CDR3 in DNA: TGTGCCAGCTCACCGAGAGGACAGGGAGGGAATTCACCCCTCCACTTT.

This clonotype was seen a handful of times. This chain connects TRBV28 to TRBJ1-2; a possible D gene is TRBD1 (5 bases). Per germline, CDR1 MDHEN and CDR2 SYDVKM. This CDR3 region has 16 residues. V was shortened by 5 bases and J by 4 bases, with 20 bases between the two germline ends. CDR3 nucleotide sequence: TGTGCCAGCAGTGCCCCCGCGGGGGGTGATGGCTATGGCTACACCTTC. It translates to CASSAPAGGDGYGYTF.

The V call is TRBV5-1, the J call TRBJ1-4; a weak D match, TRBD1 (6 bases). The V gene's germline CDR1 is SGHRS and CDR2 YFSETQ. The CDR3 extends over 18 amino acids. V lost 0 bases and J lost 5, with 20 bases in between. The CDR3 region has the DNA TGCGCCAGCAGCTTGGCAGGGACATCCGGCTGGGGAAATGAAAAACTGTTTTTT. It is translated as CASSLAGTSGWGNEKLFF.